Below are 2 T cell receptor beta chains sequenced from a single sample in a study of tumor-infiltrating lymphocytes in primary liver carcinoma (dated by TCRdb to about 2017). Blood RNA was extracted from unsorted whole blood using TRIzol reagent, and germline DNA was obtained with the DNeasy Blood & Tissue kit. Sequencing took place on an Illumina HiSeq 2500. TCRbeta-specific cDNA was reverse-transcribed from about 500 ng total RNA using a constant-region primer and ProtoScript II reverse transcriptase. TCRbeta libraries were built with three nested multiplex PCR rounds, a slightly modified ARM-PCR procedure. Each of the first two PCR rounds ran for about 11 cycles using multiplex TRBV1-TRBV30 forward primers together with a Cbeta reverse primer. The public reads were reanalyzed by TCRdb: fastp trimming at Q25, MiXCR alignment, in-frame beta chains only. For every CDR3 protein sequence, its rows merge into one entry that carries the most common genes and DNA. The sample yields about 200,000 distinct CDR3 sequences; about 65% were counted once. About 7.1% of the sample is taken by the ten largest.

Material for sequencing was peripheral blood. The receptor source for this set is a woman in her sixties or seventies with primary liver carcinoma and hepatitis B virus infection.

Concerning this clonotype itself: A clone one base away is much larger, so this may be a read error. CDR3 in DNA: TGTGCCACCAGTCCCAGGGCGGCTAACACTGAAGCTTTCTTT. Its protein is CATSPRAANTEAFF. This sequence joins TRBV10-3 and TRBJ1-1; tentatively, D is TRBD1 (5 bases). The CDR3 totals 14 residues. The V gene's germline CDR1 is ENHRY and CDR2 SYGVKD.

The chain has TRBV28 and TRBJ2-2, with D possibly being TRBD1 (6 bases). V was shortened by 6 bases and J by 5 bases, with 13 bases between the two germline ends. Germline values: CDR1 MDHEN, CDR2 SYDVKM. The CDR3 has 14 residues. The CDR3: CASRIQGETGELFF. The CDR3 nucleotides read TGTGCCAGCAGGATACAGGGTGAGACCGGGGAGCTGTTTTTT.